The 23 T cell receptor beta chains presented below share a single source sample, sequenced in a study of blood T cells in healthy people across ages. Primed by a sample-barcoded 5' primer and a J-beta primer mix, a second PCR proceeded for about 6 to 11 cycles. TCRdb reprocessed the 5' RACE reads via MiXCR and lists one record per CDR3 protein. The sample yields 910,000 or so distinct CDR3 sequences, roughly 50% seen once. The sample comprised blood. These receptors all stem from a woman aged 55-75 years in good health.

For the CDR3, the DNA is TGTGCCAGCAGCTTTAGCGGGGAAGAGACCCAGTACTTC. This sequence encodes CASSFSGEETQYF. The V and J genes are TRBV7-2 and TRBJ2-5; TRBD2 aligns across 8 bases. CDR1 and CDR2 from the germline V gene are SGHTA and FQGNSA. CDR3 length: 13 residues. Losses at the gene ends were 3 bases for V and 3 bases for J; bases not matched to a gene: 0.

This clonotype was counted a few times. V and J are TRBV4-1 and TRBJ1-6; D remains unclear. V was shortened by 3 bases and J by 7 bases, with 13 bases between the two germline ends. The CDR3 is 15 amino acids. The germline CDR1 and CDR2 sequences are MGHRA and YSYEKL. The CDR3: CASSQEGMRNSPLHF. The CDR3 DNA reads TGCGCCAGCAGCCAGGAGGGAATGAGAAATTCACCCCTCCACTTT.

The J gene is TRBJ1-2, the V gene TRBV9; weak D call: TRBD1 (6 bases). The CDR3 consists of 17 residues. V dropped 0 bases and J dropped 0 bases, with 15 bases sitting between them. CDR1 is SGDLS, CDR2 YYNGEE, per germline. CDR3 region: CASSVVEGDLANYGYTF. The CDR3, as DNA: TGTGCCAGCAGCGTAGTGGAGGGGGACCTGGCTAACTATGGCTACACCTTC. Combining the CDR3 with reference TRBV9 and TRBJ1-2 gives the whole variable domain DSGVTQTPKHLITATGQRVTLRCSPRSGDLSVYWYQQSLDQGLQFLIQYYNGEERAKGNILERFSAQQFPDLHSELNLSSLELGDSALYFCASSVVEGDLANYGYTFGSGTRLTVV.

The V and J genes are TRBV28 and TRBJ2-7; D tentatively reads TRBD1 or TRBD2 (5 bases each). Germline V gene sequence: CDR1 MDHEN, CDR2 SYDVKM. The CDR3 is 15 amino acids. Trimming cost V 3 bases and J 0 bases, with 12 bases left between them. Written as DNA, the CDR3 is TGTGCCAGCAGTTTCGGGGACCATAGCTCCTACGAGCAGTACTTC. This encodes CASSFGDHSSYEQYF.

V usage is TRBV28 and J usage is TRBJ2-7, with 8 bases fitting TRBD2. This CDR3 region has 15 residues. Germline lookup yields CDR1 MDHEN and CDR2 SYDVKM. Trimming at V came to 3 bases and at J to 3 bases, leaving 7 bases not matched to a gene. The CDR3 here is CASSLVAGPFYEQYF. Written as DNA, the CDR3 is TGTGCCAGCAGTTTGGTAGCGGGACCCTTCTACGAGCAGTACTTC.

The J gene is TRBJ1-1, the V gene TRBV7-9; 8 nucleotides agree with TRBD1. The CDR3 covers 12 residues. The germline CDR1 and CDR2 sequences are SEHNR and FQNEAQ (reference sequence). Trimming removed 5 bases from V and 10 bases from J; junction bases left unmatched: 6. The CDR3 nucleotides read TGTGCCAGCAGCGTCGGACAGGGTGGAGCTTTCTTT. Translating it yields CASSVGQGGAFF.

This clonotype was found a few times. V and J are TRBV10-3 and TRBJ2-1; the match to TRBD2 covers 7 bases. The V gene end was trimmed by 6 bases and the J gene end by 4 bases; junction bases not matched to a gene: 9. This CDR3 has 15 residues. Germline V gene sequence: CDR1 ENHRY, CDR2 SYGVKD. The CDR3 spells CAIRHTSASYNEQFF. The CDR3 coding sequence is TGTGCCATCAGACACACTAGCGCCTCATACAATGAGCAGTTCTTC.

This clonotype occurred a few times. This sequence joins TRBV5-1 and TRBJ2-3; D is unclear. The CDR3 length is 13 residues. Germline V lookup: CDR1 SGHRS, CDR2 YFSETQ. The V end was cut by 1 base, the J end by 5 bases, with 8 bases between. CDR3: CASSLMVVDTQYF. DNA for the CDR3: TGCGCCAGCAGCTTGATGGTTGTAGATACGCAGTATTTT. Supplemented by reference TRBV5-1 and TRBJ2-3, the full variable domain reads KAGVTQTPRYLIKTRGQQVTLSCSPISGHRSVSWYQQTPGQGLQFLFEYFSETQRNKGNFPGRFSGRQFSNSRSEMNVSTLELGDSALYLCASSLMVVDTQYFGPGTRLTVL.

The CDR3: CASSLFWTGENIQYF. CDR3 bases: TGTGCCAGCTCTCTATTCTGGACAGGGGAAAACATTCAGTACTTC. The chain carries TRBV6-2 or TRBV6-3 and TRBJ2-4; TRBD1 aligns across 9 bases. This CDR3 spans 15 amino acids. V dropped 8 bases and J dropped 5; count of bases not matched to a gene: 10. Germline lookup yields CDR1 MNHEY and CDR2 SVGEGT.

The sample holds a few counts of this clonotype. The V gene is TRBV11-2, the J gene TRBJ2-7; 7 bases line up with TRBD1. The germline CDR1 and CDR2 sequences are SGHAT and FQNNGV. The CDR3 is 17 amino acids. V trimming: 4 bases; J trimming: 4 bases; junction bases outside the gene matches: 16. This chain's CDR3 is CASSSSRGAGTVYEQYF. In DNA form, the CDR3 reads TGTGCCAGCAGCTCGTCTCGGGGAGCCGGGACAGTTTACGAGCAGTACTTC.

This clonotype was seen only a few times. The rearrangement joins TRBV28 to TRBJ2-1; D is unclear. This CDR3 spans 15 amino acids. V lost 3 bases and J lost 0, with 9 bases in between. CDR1 and CDR2 from the germline V gene are MDHEN and SYDVKM. The CDR3 loop is CASSLTALSYNEQFF. The CDR3 DNA sequence: TGTGCCAGCAGTTTGACGGCCCTCTCCTACAATGAGCAGTTCTTC.

The chain links TRBV7-9 to TRBJ2-3; maybe TRBD2 (6 bases). The length of the CDR3 is 16 residues. CDR1 and CDR2 from the germline V gene are SEHNR and FQNEAQ (reference sequence). V was cut by 2 bases and J by 1 base, with 13 bases left in between. The CDR3 region is CASSLYGGTGTDTQYF. The CDR3 DNA sequence: TGTGCCAGCAGCTTATATGGAGGGACGGGCACAGATACGCAGTATTTT.

This chain joins TRBV18 and TRBJ2-7; D is undetermined. CDR1 is KGHSH and CDR2 is LQKENI in the germline V gene. V was pared by 2 bases and J by 2 bases, with 16 bases between. CDR3 length: 16 amino acids. DNA of the CDR3: TGTGCCAGCTCACCAAGTTCCCGGACGGACGCCTACGAGCAGTACTTC. Its translation: CASSPSSRTDAYEQYF.

This clonotype came up a few times. The chain employs TRBV10-3 and TRBJ2-5; possibly TRBD1 or TRBD2 for D (6 bases each). With 4 bases removed from V and 1 base from J, the gap between germline ends came to 10 bases. Germline CDR1 reads ENHRY; CDR2 reads SYGVKD. The CDR3 is made up of 14 amino acids. In DNA, the CDR3 is TGTGCCATCAGTGTTGGGGGGCCCCAAGAGACCCAGTACTTC. Its translation: CAISVGGPQETQYF.

The genes are TRBV2 and TRBJ2-7, with a weak D call TRBD2 (6 bases). The CDR3 has 12 residues. Trimming took 10 bases from V and 2 from J, leaving 12 bases between them. CDR1 is SNHLY, CDR2 FYNNEI, per germline. DNA of the CDR3: TGTGCCACCGGGGGTTTCACCTACGAGCAGTACTTC. It is translated as CATGGFTYEQYF.

The table lists this clonotype with many counts. V usage is TRBV7-8 and J usage is TRBJ2-3, with TRBD2 matching over 13 bases. Germline CDR1 reads SGHVS; CDR2 reads FQNEAQ. There are 15 residues in the CDR3. V dropped 5 bases and J dropped 6; count of bases not matched to a gene: 5. The CDR3 is CASSGTSGTRDTQYF. The CDR3 nucleotides read TGTGCCAGCAGCGGGACTAGCGGGACCCGTGATACGCAGTATTTT. Full variable domain (missing parts from reference TRBV7-8 and TRBJ2-3): GAGVSQSPRYKVAKRGQDVALRCDPISGHVSLFWYQQALGQGPEFLTYFQNEAQLDKSGLPSDRFFAERPEGSVSTLKIQRTQQEDSAVYLCASSGTSGTRDTQYFGPGTRLTVL.

The chain is built from TRBV7-8 and TRBJ2-2; 15 bases align to TRBD2. Unmatched junction bases numbered 16, after V lost 5 bases and J lost 3 bases. This CDR3 spans 21 amino acids. CDR1 SGHVS and CDR2 FQNEAQ come from the germline V gene. CDR3 sequence reads: CASSPHRLGLAGGGDTGELFF. CDR3 DNA sequence: TGTGCCAGCAGCCCCCACAGGTTGGGACTAGCGGGAGGAGGGGACACCGGGGAGCTGTTTTTT.

J is TRBJ2-3 and V is TRBV30; D unresolved. V was clipped by 0 bases and J by 5 bases, with 12 bases between them. The CDR3 is made up of 14 amino acids. CDR1 is GTSNPN and CDR2 is SVGIG in the germline V gene (reference sequence). CDR3 in DNA: TGTGCCTGGAGTGTGTGGGCTCCCGAAGATACGCAGTATTTT. Amino acids: CAWSVWAPEDTQYF. Together with reference TRBV30 and TRBJ2-3, the CDR3 gives the full variable domain: SQTIHQWPATLVQPVGSPLSLECTVEGTSNPNLYWYRQAAGRGLQLLFYSVGIGQISSEVPQNLSASRPQDRQFILSSKKLLLSDSGFYLCAWSVWAPEDTQYFGPGTRLTVL.

The chain combines TRBV11-3 with TRBJ2-1, with no clear D. V lost 5 bases and J 4 bases, leaving 12 bases between the germline ends. This CDR3 has 14 residues. Germline CDR1 and CDR2: SGHNT and YENEEA. The CDR3 sequence: CASSSRSGYNEQFF. CDR3 sequence (DNA): TGTGCCAGCAGCAGCAGGTCAGGATACAATGAGCAGTTCTTC.

CDR3 sequence reads: CASSVGLAGVQKETQYF. The CDR3 DNA is TGTGCCAGCAGTGTTGGGCTAGCGGGAGTGCAGAAAGAGACCCAGTACTTC. The chain carries TRBV6-2 or TRBV6-3 and TRBJ2-5, with 10 bases fitting TRBD2. The CDR3 is 17 residues long. V was clipped by 5 bases and J by 3 bases; unmatched bases: 12. Germline CDR1 reads MNHEY; CDR2 reads SVGEGT.

This clonotype was seen more than once but under ten times. The chain couples TRBV25-1 to TRBJ2-6; possibly TRBD2 for D (5 bases). This CDR3 region has 16 residues. Germline V lookup: CDR1 MGHDK, CDR2 SYGVNS. V lost 1 base and J lost 1, with 8 bases in between. The CDR3 nucleotides are TGTGCCAGCAGTGAATTTAGAGGGTCTGGGGCCAACGTCCTGACTTTC. Translation gives CASSEFRGSGANVLTF.

The V and J genes are TRBV7-9 and TRBJ1-1, with no clear D. Germline V CDR1 and CDR2: SEHNR, FQNEAQ (reference sequence). The CDR3 covers 13 residues. The germline V and J ends were trimmed by 7 bases and 4 bases, with 13 bases remaining between them. CDR3 sequence reads: CASTPELSTEAFF. As DNA, the CDR3 is TGTGCCAGCACCCCTGAGTTGAGCACTGAAGCTTTCTTT.

This clonotype was detected a few times. This chain uses TRBV28 with TRBJ2-3, with TRBD1 matching 7 bases. The germline V gene has CDR1 MDHEN and CDR2 SYDVKM. The CDR3 totals 16 residues. With V trimmed by 3 bases and J by 2 bases, 8 bases remained unmatched. The CDR3, as DNA: TGTGCCAGCAGTTTTGGGCCAACAGGGGACACAGATACGCAGTATTTT. It specifies CASSFGPTGDTDTQYF.